These 9 T cell receptor beta chains were all obtained from the same sample, sequenced in a study of T cells in Graves' hyperthyroidism and ophthalmopathy. RNA transcripts were the template for amplifying TCR beta CDR3 regions. An initial round of RT-PCR targeting the TCR CDR3 relied on the HTBI primer set. TCRdb reanalysed the multiplex PCR reads using MiXCR and keeps one entry per CDR3 protein. This table has about 560,000 distinct CDR3 sequences, around 46% appearing once. The sample consisted of peripheral blood or thyroid tissue (not recorded which). These receptors came from a woman aged 18-30 years with Graves' hyperthyroidism.

The rearrangement uses TRBV29-1 and TRBJ1-2, with TRBD1 as a possible D gene (5 bases). V lost 6 bases, J lost 2 bases, and 13 bases lay in between. CDR3 size: 13 residues. Germline CDR1 reads SQVTM; CDR2 reads ANQGSEA. The CDR3 DNA sequence: TGCAGCGTGTACGGGACCGGGAACTATGGCTACACCTTC. This sequence encodes CSVYGTGNYGYTF.

Concerning this clonotype itself: The junction and the germline gene differ at one end; a read error may be behind it. The genes are TRBV7-2 and TRBJ1-2; 7 positions agree with TRBD1. The CDR3 extends over 16 amino acids. CDR1 and CDR2 from the germline V gene are SGHTA and FQGNSA. The CDR3 loop reads CASSPWGDSLNYGYTF. CDR3 DNA: TGCGCCAGCAGCCCCTGGGGGGACAGCCTTAACTATGGCTACACCTTC.

This clonotype came up once. The rearrangement uses TRBV7-2 and TRBJ2-7, with D tentatively TRBD2 (6 bases). Germline loops: CDR1 SGHTA, CDR2 FQGNSA. The ends were cut back, 5 bases at V and 0 bases at J, with 14 bases in the middle. The CDR3 has 15 residues. CDR3 in DNA: TGTGCCAGCAGCCCCGACTCGCGGGGCTCCTACGAGCAGTACTTC. The encoded protein is CASSPDSRGSYEQYF.

The chain employs TRBV7-9 and TRBJ1-4; 8 bases agree with TRBD1. Germline V lookup: CDR1 SEHNR, CDR2 FQNEAQ (reference sequence). J gave up 3 bases and V 6 bases, and 9 bases lay outside the gene matches. The CDR3 runs 16 residues. This CDR3 reads CASSLDRDEANEKLFF. Written as DNA, the CDR3 is TGTGCCAGCAGTCTGGACAGGGACGAGGCTAATGAAAAACTGTTTTTT.

As for this clonotype: One junction end disagrees with the germline gene, perhaps due to a read error. The chain combines TRBV10-3 with TRBJ1-6, with TRBD1 matching 9 bases. Germline V gives CDR1 ENHRY, CDR2 SYGVKD. CDR3 length: 15 amino acids. CDR3 bases: TGTGCCAGCAGTTACCGTGACAGGGGGAATTCACCCCTCCACTTT. This sequence encodes CASSYRDRGNSPLHF.

There are many counts of this clonotype. The gene calls are TRBV7-9 and TRBJ1-2; perhaps TRBD1 as D (5 bases). V lost 2 bases and J 6 bases, leaving 19 bases between the germline ends. This CDR3 is built from 16 residues. Germline-derived CDR1 and CDR2 are SEHNR and FQNEAQ (reference sequence). CDR3 DNA: TGTGCCAGCAGCTTAACAATGAGGTCAGGGTTCGATGGCTACACCTTC. It specifies CASSLTMRSGFDGYTF. The entire variable domain, with the rest obtained from reference TRBV7-9 and TRBJ1-2, is as follows: DTGVSQNPRHKITKRGQNVTFRCDPISEHNRLYWYRQTLGQGPEFLTYFQNEAQLEKSRLLSDRFSAERPKGSFSTLEIQRTEQGDSAMYLCASSLTMRSGFDGYTFGSGTRLTVV.

In DNA form, the CDR3 reads TGTGCCAGCAGTGGGGTACTGCAATCACCCCTCCACTTT. Encoded protein: CASSGVLQSPLHF. This chain links TRBV7-9 with TRBJ1-6, with D unresolved. The V end was cut by 6 bases, the J end by 10 bases, with 13 bases between. CDR1 is SEHNR and CDR2 is FQNEAQ in the germline V gene (reference sequence). The CDR3 consists of 13 residues.

The V call is TRBV7-9, the J call TRBJ1-5; 9 bases fit TRBD1. The CDR3 extends over 15 amino acids. Trimming removed 4 bases from V and 1 base from J; junction bases left unmatched: 2. From germline, CDR1 is SEHNR and CDR2 FQNEAQ (reference sequence). CDR3 loop: CASSYRGQSNQPQHF. CDR3 in DNA: TGTGCCAGCAGCTACAGGGGGCAGAGCAATCAGCCCCAGCATTTT. Complete variable domain (other parts from reference TRBV7-9 and TRBJ1-5): DTGVSQNPRHKITKRGQNVTFRCDPISEHNRLYWYRQTLGQGPEFLTYFQNEAQLEKSRLLSDRFSAERPKGSFSTLEIQRTEQGDSAMYLCASSYRGQSNQPQHFGDGTRLSIL.

The chain combines TRBV7-8 with TRBJ2-7, with D possibly being TRBD1 (5 bases). The CDR3 contains 16 residues. Germline V gene data show CDR1 as SGHVS and CDR2 as FQNEAQ. The V end lost 7 bases, the J end lost 1 base, and 20 bases lay between the germline ends. CDR3 nucleotides: TGTGCCAGCACCCCGGTAACAGGCGTAGCTTCCTACGAGCAGTACTTC. Amino acid sequence: CASTPVTGVASYEQYF.